Each of the 32 T cell receptor beta chains below was sequenced from the same sample in a study of blood T cell repertoires in COVID-19. Assay used: immunoSEQ multiplex PCR; TCRdb lists only in-frame clones, some missing. Among some 100,000 clones listed, around 93% were seen once. The sequencing sample was made of peripheral blood. These receptor sequences come from a human donor with active COVID-19. The donor label of this sample is uncertain.

The rearrangement uses TRBV9 and TRBJ2-3; TRBD2 matches at 8 bases. Trimming took 7 bases from V and 6 from J; bases not matched to a gene: 10. This CDR3 is built from 14 residues. Germline V gives CDR1 SGDLS, CDR2 YYNGEE. CDR3 loop: CASQAYGGADTQYF. In DNA form, the CDR3 reads TGTGCCAGCCAAGCGTACGGGGGGGCGGATACGCAGTATTTT.

The J gene is TRBJ2-5, the V gene TRBV14; TRBD1 is a possible D gene (6 bases). The CDR3 totals 16 residues. Germline loops: CDR1 SGHDN, CDR2 FVKESK. V lost 4 bases and J 1 base, leaving 16 bases between the germline ends. CDR3 in amino acids: CASSLKAGAGQETQYF. CDR3 DNA sequence: TGTGCCAGCAGCCTCAAGGCAGGGGCAGGCCAAGAGACCCAGTACTTC. The complete variable domain, with remaining parts taken from reference TRBV14 and TRBJ2-5, reads EAGVTQFPSHSVIEKGQTVTLRCDPISGHDNLYWYRRVMGKEIKFLLHFVKESKQDESGMPNNRFLAERTGGTYSTLKVQPAELEDSGVYFCASSLKAGAGQETQYFGPGTRLLVL.

This chain joins TRBV6-2 or TRBV6-3 and TRBJ2-7, with 8 bases lining up with TRBD1. CDR3 length equals 14 residues. Unmatched junction bases numbered 7, after V lost 5 bases and J lost 4 bases. Looked up from germline, CDR1 is MNHEY and CDR2 is SVGEGT. The DNA of the CDR3 is TGTGCCAGCAGTCCGCGGACAGGGAGGTACGAGCAGTACTTC. Amino acids: CASSPRTGRYEQYF.

The V call is TRBV4-2, the J call TRBJ2-5, with 13 nucleotides matching TRBD2. From germline, CDR1 is LGHNA and CDR2 YNFKEQ. Trimming removed 1 base from V and 4 bases from J; junction bases left unmatched: 9. The length of the CDR3 is 18 residues. The CDR3 bases are TGTGCCAGCAGCCAAGCGACACTAGCGGGGGGGCGTGGAGAGACCCAGTACTTC. This gives the protein CASSQATLAGGRGETQYF.

CDR3 in DNA: TGTGCCAGCAGCCAGGGGTGGGGTATGCAGTTCTTC. Its translation: CASSQGWGMQFF. The J gene is TRBJ2-1, the V gene TRBV5-6, with TRBD1 as a possible D gene (6 bases). Germline assignment: CDR1 SGHDT and CDR2 YYEEEE. The CDR3 length is 12 residues. The V and J ends lost 4 bases and 12 bases respectively, with 14 bases between them.

This sequence joins TRBV6-2 or TRBV6-3 and TRBJ2-3; TRBD2 aligns across 8 bases. This CDR3 contains 15 residues. Germline CDR1 reads MNHEY; CDR2 reads SVGEGT. Trimming cost V 5 bases and J 5 bases; bases outside gene matches: 9. Written as DNA, the CDR3 is TGTGCCAGCAGTCCGCGTAGCGGGGCGGAAGATACGCAGTATTTT. Translation: CASSPRSGAEDTQYF.

The V gene is TRBV7-3, the J gene TRBJ2-1; D may be TRBD2 (6 bases). The germline gives CDR1 SGHTA, CDR2 FQGTGA. CDR3 length equals 14 residues. Trimming shortened V by 0 bases and J by 9 bases, and 12 bases separated the two germline ends. The CDR3 protein is CASSLTEGPGEQFF. DNA of the CDR3: TGTGCCAGCAGCTTAACGGAGGGCCCAGGTGAGCAGTTCTTC. Together with reference TRBV7-3 and TRBJ2-1, the CDR3 gives the full variable domain: GAGVSQTPSNKVTEKGKYVELRCDPISGHTALYWYRQSLGQGPEFLIYFQGTGAADDSGLPNDRFFAVRPEGSVSTLKIQRTERGDSAVYLCASSLTEGPGEQFFGPGTRLTVL.

The chain's CDR3 is CATSDPPTAGLGQGRPYNSPLHF. Here the CDR3 DNA reads TGTGCCACCAGTGATCCCCCCACCGCGGGTTTAGGTCAAGGGCGGCCATATAATTCACCCCTCCACTTT. The genes are TRBV24-1 and TRBJ1-6, with D unresolved. Per the germline V gene, CDR1 is KGHDR and CDR2 is SFDVKD. Trimming shortened V by 3 bases and J by 4 bases, and 33 bases separated the two germline ends. CDR3 size: 23 residues.

This chain connects TRBV12-5 to TRBJ1-1, with D hard to call. V was shortened by 0 bases and J by 2 bases, with 7 bases between the two germline ends. CDR1 LGHNT and CDR2 FRNRAP come from the germline V gene. The CDR3 is made up of 14 amino acids. CDR3 residues: CASGLVPGNTEAFF. As DNA, the CDR3 is TGTGCTAGTGGTTTGGTACCAGGCAACACTGAAGCTTTCTTT. The full variable domain, with the rest looked up from reference TRBV12-5 and TRBJ1-1, is DARVTQTPRHKVTEMGQEVTMRCQPILGHNTVFWYRQTMMQGLELLAYFRNRAPLDDSGMPKDRFSAEMPDATLATLKIQPSEPRDSAVYFCASGLVPGNTEAFFGQGTRLTVV.

The chain carries TRBV5-5 and TRBJ1-3; 10 positions match TRBD1. From germline, CDR1 is SGHKS and CDR2 YYEKEE (reference sequence). The CDR3 has 17 residues. J gave up 0 bases and V 4 bases, and 7 bases lay outside the gene matches. CDR3 nucleotides: TGTGCCAGCAGCCCCGACAGGGGGCTTAGCTCTGGAAACACCATATATTTT. Its protein product is CASSPDRGLSSGNTIYF.

The V call is TRBV4-1, the J call TRBJ1-1, with 7 bases that match TRBD1. CDR1 is MGHRA and CDR2 is YSYEKL in the germline V gene. The CDR3 is made up of 14 amino acids. V dropped 3 bases and J dropped 3; count of bases not matched to a gene: 4. CDR3 DNA: TGCGCCAGCAGCCAGCACAGGGGATACACTGAAGCTTTCTTT. It codes for CASSQHRGYTEAFF.

V gene TRBV5-1 combines with J gene TRBJ2-3; 11 bases agree with TRBD2. Germline CDR1 and CDR2: SGHRS and YFSETQ. The CDR3 is 18 residues long. Trimming at V came to 0 bases and at J to 1 base, leaving 7 bases not matched to a gene. The CDR3 spells CASSLELAGGRRTDTQYF. In DNA form, the CDR3 reads TGCGCCAGCAGCTTGGAGCTAGCGGGGGGCCGCCGCACAGATACGCAGTATTTT.

The chain combines TRBV27 with TRBJ2-2, with a possible D match to TRBD1 (6 bases). Germline V gene sequence: CDR1 MNHEY, CDR2 SMNVEV (reference sequence). The length of the CDR3 is 15 residues. V lost 3 bases and J 6 bases, leaving 14 bases between the germline ends. The CDR3 coding sequence is TGTGCCAGCAGTTTCGGGGTGGGGGCCTCCGGGGAGCTGTTTTTT. Protein sequence: CASSFGVGASGELFF.

This chain uses TRBV2 with TRBJ1-4; D is unresolved. Trimming cost V 6 bases and J 0 bases, with 8 bases left between them. This CDR3 has 14 amino acids. CDR1 is SNHLY, CDR2 FYNNEI, per germline. CDR3 in DNA: TGTGCCAGCAGAAGAGGGACAACTAATGAAAAACTGTTTTTT. As protein: CASRRGTTNEKLFF. Complete variable domain (other parts from reference TRBV2 and TRBJ1-4): EPEVTQTPSHQVTQMGQEVILRCVPISNHLYFYWYRQILGQKVEFLVSFYNNEISEKSEIFDDQFSVERPDGSNFTLKIRSTKLEDSAMYFCASRRGTTNEKLFFGSGTQLSVL.

The rearrangement joins TRBV5-1 to TRBJ1-4, with TRBD1 matching over 7 bases. The length of the CDR3 is 14 residues. V was clipped by 4 bases and J by 6 bases; unmatched bases: 6. In germline, CDR1 is SGHRS, CDR2 YFSETQ. The CDR3 spells CASSPGQEYEKLFF. In nucleotides, the CDR3 is TGCGCCAGCAGCCCTGGACAGGAATATGAAAAACTGTTTTTT.

The chain has TRBV5-1 and TRBJ2-3; D unclear. This CDR3 contains 14 residues. V lost 0 bases, J lost 6 bases, and 11 bases lay in between. The V gene's germline CDR1 is SGHRS and CDR2 YFSETQ. The CDR3: CASSLETAGDTQYF. The CDR3 DNA follows: TGCGCCAGCAGCTTGGAGACTGCTGGGGATACGCAGTATTTT.

The V and J genes are TRBV5-1 and TRBJ1-3; 8 bases match TRBD1. The CDR3 spans 16 residues. The germline gives CDR1 SGHRS, CDR2 YFSETQ. Germline trimming cut 1 base from V and 4 bases from J; bases unmatched to any gene: 7. CDR3 coding DNA: TGCGCCAGCAGCTTGAACCAGGGGGCGGAAGGAAACACCATATATTTT. As protein: CASSLNQGAEGNTIYF. The complete variable domain, with remaining parts taken from reference TRBV5-1 and TRBJ1-3, reads KAGVTQTPRYLIKTRGQQVTLSCSPISGHRSVSWYQQTPGQGLQFLFEYFSETQRNKGNFPGRFSGRQFSNSRSEMNVSTLELGDSALYLCASSLNQGAEGNTIYFGEGSWLTVV.

This chain joins TRBV4-3 and TRBJ2-2; 8 bases align to TRBD2. The trim removed 0 bases at V and 7 bases at J, leaving 10 bases unmatched. Germline V gives CDR1 LGHNA, CDR2 YSLEER. CDR3 size: 17 residues. CDR3 loop: CASSQEPAGGVIGELFF. CDR3 in DNA: TGCGCCAGCAGCCAAGAACCCGCGGGGGGTGTTATCGGGGAGCTGTTTTTT.

V gene TRBV27 combines with J gene TRBJ2-7; no definite D call. Germline V gene lookup returns CDR1 MNHEY and CDR2 SMNVEV (reference sequence). CDR3 length: 14 residues. Trimming left V 5 bases short and J 4 bases short, with 15 bases between. The CDR3, as DNA: TGTGCCAGCAGTCGCCCAGGTAACTCTTACGAGCAGTACTTC. Its protein is CASSRPGNSYEQYF.

This clone has a handful of counts. V is TRBV5-4 and J is TRBJ2-2, with D unclear. The length of the CDR3 is 13 residues. Germline V gene data show CDR1 as SGHNT and CDR2 as YYREEE (reference sequence). Between the trimmed V and J ends, which lost 4 bases and 6 bases, there was a span of 10 bases. The CDR3 reads CASSPTRSGELFF. Written as DNA, the CDR3 is TGTGCCAGCAGCCCCACTCGTTCCGGGGAGCTGTTTTTT.

CDR3 sequence: CASSYWTGDLFTEAFF. CDR3 DNA sequence: TGTGCCAGCAGTTACTGGACAGGGGATTTGTTCACTGAAGCTTTCTTT. The chain combines TRBV6-5 with TRBJ1-1; 9 bases align to TRBD1. The germline CDR1 and CDR2 sequences are MNHEY and SVGAGI. The CDR3 extends over 16 amino acids. Trimming at V came to 1 base and at J to 4 bases, leaving 7 bases not matched to a gene.

The V call is TRBV7-9, the J call TRBJ2-1; a weak D match, TRBD2 (5 bases). The germline CDR1 and CDR2 sequences are SEHNR and FQNEAQ (reference sequence). Trimming removed 1 base from V and 4 bases from J, with 8 bases in between. The CDR3 covers 14 residues. CDR3 DNA sequence: TGTGCCAGCAGCTTAGGTGGCGGGTACAATGAGCAGTTCTTC. Translating gives CASSLGGGYNEQFF.

The rearrangement uses TRBV5-1 and TRBJ2-7; the D gene is possibly TRBD2 (5 bases). The V end lost 5 bases, the J end lost 6 bases, and 15 bases lay between the germline ends. The CDR3 spans 13 residues. Germline V gives CDR1 SGHRS, CDR2 YFSETQ. In DNA form, the CDR3 reads TGCGCCAGCAGTAGCTACGAGAGCGGCGAGCAGTACTTC. Its translation: CASSSYESGEQYF.

The table lists this clone with a few counts. The rearrangement links TRBV13 to TRBJ2-1, with TRBD2 matching 9 bases. Germline lookup yields CDR1 PRHDT and CDR2 FYEKMQ (reference sequence). This CDR3 is built from 18 residues. J lost 3 bases, V lost 5 bases, and 14 bases had no gene match. The CDR3 coding sequence is TGTGCCAGCAGCCCGGAGGTCACTAGCGGGCAGCACTACAATGAGCAGTTCTTC. As protein: CASSPEVTSGQHYNEQFF.

The genes are TRBV3-1 (or the pseudogene TRBV3-2) and TRBJ2-3, with TRBD1 as a possible D gene (5 bases). The CDR3 consists of 16 residues. V was cut by 2 bases and J by 2 bases, with 14 bases left in between. Germline CDR1 and CDR2: LGHDT and YNNKEL (reference sequence). CDR3 region: CASSQPIQGFTDTQYF. The CDR3 region has the DNA TGTGCCAGCAGCCAACCCATCCAGGGTTTCACAGATACGCAGTATTTT.

This clone was seen only once. The chain recombines TRBV2 with TRBJ2-7; tentative D call: TRBD2 (5 bases). Trimming shortened V by 7 bases and J by 6 bases, and 22 bases separated the two germline ends. The CDR3 length is 15 residues. Germline CDR1 and CDR2: SNHLY and FYNNEI. CDR3 sequence reads: CASTYLRDMGAEQYF. The CDR3 nucleotides read TGTGCCAGCACGTACTTGAGGGATATGGGCGCCGAGCAGTACTTC. Full variable domain (rest looked up from reference TRBV2 and TRBJ2-7): EPEVTQTPSHQVTQMGQEVILRCVPISNHLYFYWYRQILGQKVEFLVSFYNNEISEKSEIFDDQFSVERPDGSNFTLKIRSTKLEDSAMYFCASTYLRDMGAEQYFGPGTRLTVT.

The count of this clone is one. This rearrangement joins TRBV9 to TRBJ1-5; D might be TRBD1 (6 bases). V gave up 4 bases and J gave up 5 bases, with 13 bases separating them. Per the germline V gene, CDR1 is SGDLS and CDR2 is YYNGEE. This CDR3 contains 14 residues. In DNA form, the CDR3 reads TGTGCCAGCAGCTTAACCGCAGGGGATCAGCCCCAGCATTTT. Translated: CASSLTAGDQPQHF.

V and J are TRBV6-6 and TRBJ1-2, with TRBD1 matching 11 bases. CDR3 length equals 14 residues. Germline-derived CDR1 and CDR2 are MNHNY and SVGAGI (reference sequence). With 4 bases clipped from V and 8 bases from J, the junction kept 6 bases outside the gene matches. The CDR3 is CASSWDRGDGGYTF. CDR3 DNA: TGTGCCAGCAGTTGGGACAGGGGGGATGGAGGCTACACCTTC.

The chain links TRBV3-1 (or the pseudogene TRBV3-2) to TRBJ2-3, with 11 bases identical to TRBD2. Germline CDR1 is LGHDT and CDR2 is YNNKEL (reference sequence). Trimming removed 2 bases from V and 8 bases from J; junction bases left unmatched: 18. This CDR3 region has 19 residues. The CDR3: CASSQSHSGGAGRVGTQYF. Written as DNA, the CDR3 is TGTGCCAGCAGCCAATCCCATAGCGGGGGGGCCGGCCGGGTCGGTACGCAGTATTTT.

The chain employs TRBV6-5 and TRBJ1-5; 10 bases fit TRBD1. The CDR3 has 15 amino acids. V was pared by 10 bases and J by 7 bases, with 13 bases of the junction left unmatched. CDR1 and CDR2 from the germline V gene are MNHEY and SVGAGI. DNA for the CDR3: TGTGCCAACAGGAAACCCGGGACAGGGGAACAGCCCCAGCATTTT. Its translation: CANRKPGTGEQPQHF.

This chain links TRBV19 with TRBJ1-5, with TRBD1 matching 10 bases. Per the germline V gene, CDR1 is LNHDA and CDR2 is SQIVND (reference sequence). J gave up 6 bases and V 5 bases, and 7 bases lay outside the gene matches. The CDR3 has 15 residues. The CDR3 DNA reads as TGTGCCAGTAGTGCCGAAGACAGGGGGCTTCAGCCCCAGCATTTT. Its protein is CASSAEDRGLQPQHF.

The CDR3 DNA reads TGCGCCAGCAGGGCTGGACAGGGGAACACTGAAGCTTTCTTT. It codes for CASRAGQGNTEAFF. This chain links TRBV10-1 with TRBJ1-1, with TRBD1 matching over 8 bases. Germline CDR1 and CDR2: WNHNN and SYGVQD (reference sequence). The CDR3 length is 14 residues. The ends lost 6 bases at V and 1 base at J; junction bases unmatched: 4.